This T cell receptor (beta chain) was sequenced for a study of cytomegalovirus exposure and HLA in healthy donors. With 2 bases removed from V and 2 bases from J, the gap between germline ends came to 13 bases. Germline CDR1 and CDR2: SGHDT and YYEEEE. The CDR3 runs 15 residues. PCR amplification relied on 60 Vbeta primers (plus 13 Jbeta primers). Produced via immunoSEQ multiplex PCR; TCRdb's table is partial and in-frame only. This table has 150,000 to 200,000 clones, roughly four fifths appearing once. The source of this sequence is a man over 45 in good health and CMV-seropositive. The chain joins TRBV5-6 to TRBJ2-5, with D possibly TRBD2 on 6 matching bases. The sample comprised PBMCs. This chain's CDR3 is CASSFGIAGQETQYF. The CDR3 DNA sequence: TGTGCCAGCAGCTTCGGAATCGCGGGGCAAGAGACCCAGTACTTC.